The clone carrying this T cell receptor beta chain was seen just once. Its target is unknown. The data were obtained in a study of Ad26.COV2.S vaccination and SARS-CoV-2 variants. Overall study: Vaccine-arm donor from the placebo-controlled COV1001 Ad26.COV2.S trial. Administration of Ad26.COV2.S was intramuscular, either once or twice 56 days apart. Study-level results: A substantial breadth of spike-specific CD8+ and CD4+ T cell responses after vaccination has been reported.

Treatment reported: around 19 received Ad26.COV2.S at low or high dose, single or two shots; a few received placebo; per-sample allocation not given. Day 63 after the first injection of vaccine or placebo was the sampling time. Ad26 vector vaccine expressed Wuhan-strain SARS-CoV-2 spike. Per germline, CDR1 SQVTM and CDR2 ANQGSEA. The CDR3 is made up of 13 amino acids. The V and J ends lost 5 bases and 7 bases, in that order; junction bases with no gene match: 7. Some clones are missing from TCRdb's copy, which holds only in-frame ones; the method was immunoSEQ multiplex PCR. The sample contains 300,000 to 500,000 clones, about nine tenths of which appear only once.

The V call is TRBV29-1, the J call TRBJ2-2; the match to TRBD1 covers 7 bases. The origin of this receptor is a person between 18 and 65 years old who received the Ad26.COV2.S COVID-19 vaccine or a placebo. Sequences were derived from peripheral blood, sampled in a trial of Ad26.COV2.S vaccine versus placebo. CDR3: CSVSTGASGELFF. The CDR3 nucleotides are TGCAGCGTTAGTACAGGGGCTAGCGGGGAGCTGTTTTTT.